This TCR beta chain was retrieved from a study of T cells in Graves' hyperthyroidism and ophthalmopathy. Findings and caveats of the study: Ophthalmopathy and stable hyperthyroidism were separated by a 13 V-J model. Among clonotypes expanded in thyroid above 0.001, most were also found in blood.

What was amplified from RNA transcripts were TCR beta CDR3 regions. In the first-round RT-PCR of the TCR CDR3, the HTBI primer set was used. One entry per CDR3 protein results from TCRdb running MiXCR on the multiplex PCR reads. The table lists hundreds of thousands of distinct CDR3 sequences, 11% to 15% of them singletons. An absence of ophthalmopathy progression within 18 months meant stable Graves' hyperthyroidism. Clinical symptoms, serum thyroxine and TRAb, thyroid ultrasound and orbital computed tomography were used for the diagnoses. For this clonotype: Its antigen is unknown.

This clonotype was obtained from a woman between 18 and 29 years old with Graves' hyperthyroidism. Sequencing input: blood.

CDR3 nucleotide sequence: TGCAGCGTTGTGGGGGAAGAGACCCAGTACTTC. Its translation: CSVVGEETQYF. The chain combines TRBV29-1 with TRBJ2-5, with D perhaps TRBD1 or TRBD2 (5 bases each). The CDR3 length is 11 residues. Germline CDR1 SQVTM, CDR2 ANQGSEA. V was trimmed by 4 bases and J by 3 bases, leaving 6 bases between them.